This TCR beta chain is drawn from a study of CD8+ T cells in alopecia areata. Study-level information: Treated patients took oral tofacitinib at 5 to 10 mg twice daily.

The sequencing template was cDNA reverse transcribed from extracted RNA. Generated by immunoSEQ multiplex PCR, the TCRdb table keeps only in-frame clones and is missing some. Of some 180,000 clones listed, almost 65% are singletons. The germline CDR1 and CDR2 sequences are SQVTM and ANQGSEA. CDR3 length: 13 residues. Trimming pared 3 bases from V and 5 bases from J, leaving 10 bases between. As for this clone: The same CDR3 can be traced to other DNA sequences in this sample.

Sequencing used CD4+ T cells sorted from blood, obtained at week 0. The receptor was isolated from a human donor with alopecia areata. The chain employs TRBV29-1 and TRBJ1-4, with a weak D call TRBD1 (5 bases). CDR3 residues: CSVEEGANEKLFF. CDR3 nucleotide sequence: TGCAGCGTTGAGGAAGGGGCCAATGAAAAACTGTTTTTT.